Each of the 2 T cell receptor beta chains below was sequenced from the same sample in a study of T cell responses to AZD1222 COVID-19 vaccine. Assay used: immunoSEQ multiplex PCR; TCRdb lists only in-frame clones, some missing. The sample has about 54,000 clones, about 90% seen once; the top ten hold more than 12%. The sequencing here drew on peripheral blood, taken 28 days after the second AZD1222 dose. The receptors stem from an adult who received the AZD1222 COVID-19 vaccine.

The gene calls are TRBV27 and TRBJ2-5; D is ambiguous. Germline values: CDR1 MNHEY, CDR2 SMNVEV (reference sequence). This CDR3 has 14 amino acids. Between the trimmed V and J ends, which lost 2 bases and 1 base, there was a span of 8 bases. The CDR3 coding sequence is TGTGCCAGCAGTTTAATGGGCTCCCAAGAGACCCAGTACTTC. Translating it yields CASSLMGSQETQYF.

On this clone itself: An end of the junction differs from the germline gene, which may be a read error. The V gene is TRBV7-8, the J gene TRBJ2-7; maybe TRBD2 (6 bases). The CDR3 extends over 13 amino acids. The germline V gene has CDR1 SGHVS and CDR2 FQNEAQ. The CDR3 nucleotides are TGTGCCAGCAGCTTAGTAATGGGACGGGAGATATGGTTC. This encodes CASSLVMGREIWF. The complete variable domain, with remaining parts taken from reference TRBV7-8 and TRBJ2-7, reads GAGVSQSPRYKVAKRGQDVALRCDPISGHVSLFWYQQALGQGPEFLTYFQNEAQLDKSGLPSDRFFAERPEGSVSTLKIQRTQQEDSAVYLCASSLVMGREIWFGPGTRLTVT.